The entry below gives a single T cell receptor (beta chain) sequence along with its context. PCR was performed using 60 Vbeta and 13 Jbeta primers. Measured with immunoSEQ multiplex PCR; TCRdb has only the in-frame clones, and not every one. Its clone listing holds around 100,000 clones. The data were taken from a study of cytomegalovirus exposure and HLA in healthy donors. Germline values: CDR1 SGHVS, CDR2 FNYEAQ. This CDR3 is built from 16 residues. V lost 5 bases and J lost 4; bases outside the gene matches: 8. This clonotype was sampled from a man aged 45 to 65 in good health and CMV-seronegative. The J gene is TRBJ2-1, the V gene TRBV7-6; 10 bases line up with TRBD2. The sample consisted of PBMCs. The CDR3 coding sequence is TGTGCCAGCAGCCTCTCTACTAGCGGGACTTACAATGAGCAGTTCTTC. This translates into CASSLSTSGTYNEQFF.